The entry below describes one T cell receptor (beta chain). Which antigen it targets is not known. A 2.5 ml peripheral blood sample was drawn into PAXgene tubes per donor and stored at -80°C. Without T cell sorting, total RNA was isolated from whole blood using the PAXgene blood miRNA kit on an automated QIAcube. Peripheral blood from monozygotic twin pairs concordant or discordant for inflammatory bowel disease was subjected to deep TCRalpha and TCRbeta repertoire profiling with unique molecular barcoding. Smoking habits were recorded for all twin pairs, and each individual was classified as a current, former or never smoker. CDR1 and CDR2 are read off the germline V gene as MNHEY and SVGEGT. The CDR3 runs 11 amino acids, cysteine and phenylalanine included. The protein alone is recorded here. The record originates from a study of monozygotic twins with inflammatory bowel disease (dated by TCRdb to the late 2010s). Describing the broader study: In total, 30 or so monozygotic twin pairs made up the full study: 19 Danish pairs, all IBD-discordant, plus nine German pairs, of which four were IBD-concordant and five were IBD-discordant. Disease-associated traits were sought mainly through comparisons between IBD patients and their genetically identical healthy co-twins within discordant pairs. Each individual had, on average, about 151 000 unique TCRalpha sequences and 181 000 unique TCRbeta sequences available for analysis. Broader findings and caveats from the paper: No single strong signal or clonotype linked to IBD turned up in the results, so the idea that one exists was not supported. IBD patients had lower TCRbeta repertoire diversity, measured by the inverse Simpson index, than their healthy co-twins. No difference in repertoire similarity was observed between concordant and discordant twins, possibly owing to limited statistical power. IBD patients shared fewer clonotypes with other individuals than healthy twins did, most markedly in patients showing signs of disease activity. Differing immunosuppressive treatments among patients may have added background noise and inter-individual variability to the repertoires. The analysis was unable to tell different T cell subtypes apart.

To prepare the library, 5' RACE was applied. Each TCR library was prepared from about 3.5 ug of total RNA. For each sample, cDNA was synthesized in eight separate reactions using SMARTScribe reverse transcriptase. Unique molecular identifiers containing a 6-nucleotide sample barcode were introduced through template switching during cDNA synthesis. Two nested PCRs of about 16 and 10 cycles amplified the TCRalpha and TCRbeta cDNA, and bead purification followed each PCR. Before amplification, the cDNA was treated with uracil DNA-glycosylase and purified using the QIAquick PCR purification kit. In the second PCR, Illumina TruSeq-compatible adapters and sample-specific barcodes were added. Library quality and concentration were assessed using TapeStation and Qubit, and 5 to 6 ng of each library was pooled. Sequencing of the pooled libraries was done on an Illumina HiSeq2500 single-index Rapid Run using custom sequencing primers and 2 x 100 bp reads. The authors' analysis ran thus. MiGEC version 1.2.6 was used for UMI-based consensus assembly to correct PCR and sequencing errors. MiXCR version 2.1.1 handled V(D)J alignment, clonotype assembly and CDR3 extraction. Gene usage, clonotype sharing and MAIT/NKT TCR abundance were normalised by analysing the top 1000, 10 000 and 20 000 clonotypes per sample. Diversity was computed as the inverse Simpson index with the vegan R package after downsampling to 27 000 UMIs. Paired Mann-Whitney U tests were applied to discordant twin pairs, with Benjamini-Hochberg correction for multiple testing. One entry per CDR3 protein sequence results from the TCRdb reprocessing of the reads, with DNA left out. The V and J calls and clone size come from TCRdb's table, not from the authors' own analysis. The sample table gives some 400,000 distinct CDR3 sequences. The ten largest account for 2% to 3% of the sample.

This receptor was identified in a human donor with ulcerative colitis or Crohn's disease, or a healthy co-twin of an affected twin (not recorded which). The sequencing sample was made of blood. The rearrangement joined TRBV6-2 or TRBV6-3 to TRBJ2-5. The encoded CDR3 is CASSYVETQYF.